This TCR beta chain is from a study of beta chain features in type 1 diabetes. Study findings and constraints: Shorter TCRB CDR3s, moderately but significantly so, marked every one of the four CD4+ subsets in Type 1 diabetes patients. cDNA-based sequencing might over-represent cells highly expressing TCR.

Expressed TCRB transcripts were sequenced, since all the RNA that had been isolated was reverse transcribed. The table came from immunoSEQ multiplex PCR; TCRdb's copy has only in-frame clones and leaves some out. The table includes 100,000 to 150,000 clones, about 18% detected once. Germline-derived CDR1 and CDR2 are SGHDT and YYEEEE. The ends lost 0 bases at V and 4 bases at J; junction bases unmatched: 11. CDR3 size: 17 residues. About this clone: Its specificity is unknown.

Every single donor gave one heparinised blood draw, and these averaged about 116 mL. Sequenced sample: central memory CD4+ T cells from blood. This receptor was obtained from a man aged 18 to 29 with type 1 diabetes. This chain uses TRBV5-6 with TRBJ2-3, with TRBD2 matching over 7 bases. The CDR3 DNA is TGTGCCAGCAGCTTGGGACTAGCCGCATTGGGGTCAGATACGCAGTATTTT. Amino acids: CASSLGLAALGSDTQYF.